A single sample gave rise to the 3 T cell receptor beta chains below, sequenced in a study of shared clonotypes between healthy human individuals. Data came from immunoSEQ multiplex PCR; TCRdb stores just in-frame clones and leaves some out. The sample lists about 710,000 clones, approximately 73% occurring once. Specimen: memory CD4+ T cells sorted from blood. The sample's subset: CD45RA-negative fraction. The receptor source for this set is a woman in her thirties in good health.

The genes are TRBV5-1 and TRBJ1-1; 7 nucleotides align to TRBD1. The CDR3 runs to 14 residues. Germline values: CDR1 SGHRS, CDR2 YFSETQ. The trim removed 6 bases at V and 5 bases at J, leaving 10 bases unmatched. This chain's CDR3 is CASTQGVGGTEAFF. DNA for the CDR3: TGCGCCAGCACCCAGGGGGTCGGGGGAACTGAAGCTTTCTTT.

The chain combines TRBV7-3 with TRBJ2-1, with 15 bases fitting TRBD2. This CDR3 is 16 amino acids long. Germline V gene sequence: CDR1 SGHTA, CDR2 FQGTGA. Trimming removed 4 bases from V and 7 bases from J; junction bases left unmatched: 5. As DNA, the CDR3 is TGTGCCAGCAGCTCACCGGGGACTAGCGGGAGGAATGAGCAGTTCTTC. As protein: CASSSPGTSGRNEQFF.

The J gene is TRBJ2-2, the V gene TRBV5-8; 7 bases match TRBD2. The CDR3 consists of 17 residues. Per germline, CDR1 SGHTS and CDR2 YDEGEE. With V trimmed by 7 bases and J by 1 base, 13 bases remained unmatched. Written as DNA, the CDR3 is TGTGCCAGCTTATGGTCACCGGGACTACAGAACACCGGGGAGCTGTTTTTT. Its translation: CASLWSPGLQNTGELFF.